Below, 5 T cell receptor beta chains from the same sample are listed, as sequenced in a study of control samples from healthy donors and cancer patients. TCRdb's table, derived via immunoSEQ multiplex PCR, lists solely in-frame clones and lacks some. The table records about 120,000 clones, approximately 87% of them present only once. The sample was blood. The receptors stem from a young man in good health.

V usage is TRBV5-1 and J usage is TRBJ2-1; 13 bases are a match to TRBD2. The CDR3 sequence is 15 residues long. The germline gives CDR1 SGHRS, CDR2 YFSETQ. J gave up 10 bases and V 3 bases, and 7 bases lay outside the gene matches. CDR3 in amino acids: CASSYALAGGNEQFF. The CDR3 nucleotides read TGCGCCAGCAGCTACGCACTAGCGGGGGGGAACGAGCAGTTCTTC.

V is TRBV5-4 and J is TRBJ1-1; tentative D call: TRBD1 (5 bases). Looked up from germline, CDR1 is SGHNT and CDR2 is YYREEE (reference sequence). The germline V and J ends were trimmed by 0 bases and 11 bases, with 11 bases remaining between them. This CDR3 spans 12 amino acids. The CDR3 sequence is CASSLGGAQAFF. DNA of the CDR3: TGTGCCAGCAGCTTGGGAGGGGCGCAGGCTTTCTTT.

The chain carries TRBV6-1 and TRBJ1-1, with D possibly being TRBD1 (5 bases). The germline CDR1 and CDR2 sequences are MNHNS and SASEGT. V was cut by 2 bases and J by 12 bases, with 16 bases left in between. This CDR3 has 13 residues. For the CDR3, the DNA is TGTGCCAGCAGTGAATTCGGGACCCTGGGATCTTTCTTT. This gives the protein CASSEFGTLGSFF.

The V call is TRBV6-6, the J call TRBJ1-3; D might be TRBD1 (6 bases). The CDR3 is 14 residues long. The germline V gene has CDR1 MNHNY and CDR2 SVGAGI (reference sequence). Trimming took off 4 bases at V and 4 bases at J, with 11 bases between the two ends. The CDR3 here is CASSSGQLGNTIYF. The CDR3 nucleotides are TGTGCCAGCAGTTCAGGACAGCTCGGAAACACCATATATTTT.

This rearrangement joins TRBV29-1 to TRBJ2-7; D remains unclear. CDR3 length: 13 amino acids. The germline gives CDR1 SQVTM, CDR2 ANQGSEA. V was cut by 4 bases and J by 1 base, with 11 bases left in between. The CDR3 sequence: CSVGEVSSYEQYF. The CDR3 region has the DNA TGCAGCGTTGGGGAAGTGTCTTCCTACGAGCAGTACTTC.